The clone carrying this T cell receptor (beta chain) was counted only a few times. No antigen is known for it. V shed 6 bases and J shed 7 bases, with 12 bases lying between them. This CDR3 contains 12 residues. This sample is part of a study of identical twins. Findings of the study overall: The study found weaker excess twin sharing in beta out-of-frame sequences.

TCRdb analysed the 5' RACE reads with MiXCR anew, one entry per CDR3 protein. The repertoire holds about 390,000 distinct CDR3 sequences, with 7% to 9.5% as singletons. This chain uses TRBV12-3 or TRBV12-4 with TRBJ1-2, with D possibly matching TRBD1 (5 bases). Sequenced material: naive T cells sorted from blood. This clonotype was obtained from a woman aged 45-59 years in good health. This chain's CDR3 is CASRKGLGGYTF. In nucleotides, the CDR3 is TGTGCCAGCAGGAAGGGGTTGGGTGGCTACACCTTC.